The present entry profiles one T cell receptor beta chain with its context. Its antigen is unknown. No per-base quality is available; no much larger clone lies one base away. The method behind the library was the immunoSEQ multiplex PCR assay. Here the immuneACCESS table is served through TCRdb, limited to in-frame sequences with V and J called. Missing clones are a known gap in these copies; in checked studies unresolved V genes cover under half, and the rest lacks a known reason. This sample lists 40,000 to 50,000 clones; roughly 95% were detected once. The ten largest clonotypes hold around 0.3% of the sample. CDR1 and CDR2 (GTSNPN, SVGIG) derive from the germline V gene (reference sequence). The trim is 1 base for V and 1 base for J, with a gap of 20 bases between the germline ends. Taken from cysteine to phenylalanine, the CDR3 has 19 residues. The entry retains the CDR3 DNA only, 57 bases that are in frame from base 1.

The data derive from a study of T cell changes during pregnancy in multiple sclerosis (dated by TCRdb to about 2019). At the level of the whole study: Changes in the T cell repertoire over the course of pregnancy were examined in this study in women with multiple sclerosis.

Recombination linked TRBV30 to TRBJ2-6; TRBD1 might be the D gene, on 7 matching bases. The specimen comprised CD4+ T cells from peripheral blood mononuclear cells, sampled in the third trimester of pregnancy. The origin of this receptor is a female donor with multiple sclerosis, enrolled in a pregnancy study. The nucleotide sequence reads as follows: TGTGCCTGGAGTGGAGTCCTCGGCAGGGGGGAATCTGGGGCCAACGTCCTGACTTTC. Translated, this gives CAWSGVLGRGESGANVLTF.